This TCR beta chain was sequenced during a study of blood T cell repertoires in COVID-19. Sequencing used immunoSEQ multiplex PCR; TCRdb keeps in-frame clones, though not all of them. Of fewer than 400,000 clones in the sample, 75% to 90% were seen once. Germline V gene sequence: CDR1 DFQATT, CDR2 SNEGSKA (reference sequence). V shed 3 bases and J 0 bases; nucleotides not matched to a gene: 7. The CDR3 is 15 amino acids. The sample taken for sequencing was PBMCs or T cells enriched from blood (not recorded which). The clonotype comes from a woman aged 25-40 years who had been exposed to COVID-19. The chain is built from TRBV20-1 and TRBJ2-7, with 8 bases that match TRBD2. The CDR3 protein is CSASNPSGSSYEQYF. The DNA for the CDR3 is TGCAGTGCTAGTAACCCGAGCGGGAGCTCCTACGAGCAGTACTTC.